Shown below are 15 T cell receptor beta chains from a single sample sequenced in a study of shared clonotypes between healthy human individuals. Here immunoSEQ multiplex PCR was the method, and the copy in TCRdb shows in-frame clones only, minus some. The sample has about 2.4 million clones, approximately 90% seen once. Input material: naive CD4+ T cells sorted from blood. As for subset: CD45RA+ positively selected. These receptors were obtained from a man younger than 35 in good health.

The J gene is TRBJ2-5, the V gene TRBV7-2, with 8 bases matching TRBD2. The CDR3 spans 15 residues. The germline gives CDR1 SGHTA, CDR2 FQGNSA. V lost 1 base, J lost 5 bases, and 6 bases stayed unmatched. CDR3 in DNA: TGTGCCAGCAGCTTAGAAGCGGGGGTTTGGGAGACCCAGTACTTC. It encodes CASSLEAGVWETQYF.

V and J are TRBV11-2 and TRBJ2-7; possibly TRBD1 or TRBD2 for D (6 bases each). Germline-derived CDR1 and CDR2 are SGHAT and FQNNGV. The V and J ends lost 3 bases and 6 bases respectively, with 18 bases between them. This CDR3 comprises 15 residues. CDR3 in amino acids: CASSFGGNGGGEQYF. The CDR3 DNA follows: TGTGCCAGCAGCTTCGGGGGCAACGGAGGGGGCGAGCAGTACTTC.

This rearrangement joins TRBV5-1 to TRBJ1-2; D possibly corresponds to TRBD1 (5 bases). V was shortened by 2 bases and J by 7 bases, with 12 bases between the two germline ends. CDR1 is SGHRS, CDR2 YFSETQ, per germline. The CDR3 runs to 13 residues. CDR3: CASSLEGAVGYTF. The DNA for the CDR3 is TGCGCCAGCAGCTTAGAAGGGGCGGTTGGCTACACCTTC.

This chain links TRBV7-2 with TRBJ2-2, with TRBD2 as a possible D gene (6 bases). The CDR3 consists of 15 residues. Germline V lookup: CDR1 SGHTA, CDR2 FQGNSA. Trimming removed 3 bases from V and 2 bases from J, with 10 bases in between. The CDR3: CASSLSSGNTGELFF. CDR3 DNA: TGTGCCAGCAGCTTGAGTAGCGGAAACACCGGGGAGCTGTTTTTT.

This chain uses TRBV30 with TRBJ2-7; D not certain. In germline, CDR1 is GTSNPN, CDR2 SVGIG (reference sequence). This CDR3 has 12 residues. V shed 0 bases and J shed 5 bases, with 8 bases lying between them. CDR3 amino acids: CAWSVGSNEQYF. CDR3 DNA: TGTGCCTGGAGTGTAGGGTCCAACGAGCAGTACTTC.

This chain connects TRBV5-6 to TRBJ1-4; D may be TRBD1 (6 bases). Germline V gene lookup returns CDR1 SGHDT and CDR2 YYEEEE. CDR3 length: 16 residues. V gave up 0 bases and J gave up 3 bases, with 12 bases separating them. CDR3 region: CASSLDGGRSNEKLFF. Here the CDR3 DNA reads TGTGCCAGCAGCTTGGACGGGGGGCGGTCTAATGAAAAACTGTTTTTT.

The genes are TRBV7-9 and TRBJ1-2; maybe TRBD1 (6 bases). The CDR3 is 17 amino acids. Deletions cut 5 bases from V and 7 bases from J, with 26 bases between. Germline CDR1 is SEHNR and CDR2 is FQNEAQ (reference sequence). The CDR3 DNA is TGTGCCAGCAGCATTCTAACCGGTGGAGGGACAAGGGTTGGCTACACCTTC. Its protein product is CASSILTGGGTRVGYTF. Full variable domain (outside the CDR3, taken from reference TRBV7-9 and TRBJ1-2): DTGVSQNPRHKITKRGQNVTFRCDPISEHNRLYWYRQTLGQGPEFLTYFQNEAQLEKSRLLSDRFSAERPKGSFSTLEIQRTEQGDSAMYLCASSILTGGGTRVGYTFGSGTRLTVV.

The chain joins TRBV9 to TRBJ1-6, with 7 positions matching TRBD1. After removal of 4 bases from V and 7 bases from J, the junction contained 5 bases not matched to a gene. The CDR3 spans 14 residues. Germline values: CDR1 SGDLS, CDR2 YYNGEE. CDR3 DNA sequence: TGTGCCAGCAGCTCCGGGACAGAGAATTCACCCCTCCACTTT. It encodes CASSSGTENSPLHF.

As concerns this clone: The sample carries other DNA sequences with the same CDR3. V gene TRBV6-6 combines with J gene TRBJ2-7; D not certain. The CDR3 covers 11 residues. The V end lost 6 bases, the J end lost 6 bases, and 9 bases lay between the germline ends. Germline V gene lookup returns CDR1 MNHNY and CDR2 SVGAGI (reference sequence). The CDR3 region has the DNA TGTGCCAGCAGCTATCTCGGCGAGCAGTACTTC. Protein product: CASSYLGEQYF.

The rearrangement uses TRBV10-1 and TRBJ1-3; D is possibly TRBD1 (5 bases). The CDR3 totals 14 residues. Germline values: CDR1 WNHNN, CDR2 SYGVQD (reference sequence). Trimming took off 5 bases at V and 2 bases at J, with 10 bases between the two ends. The CDR3 loop reads CASSTGTPGNTIYF. Written as DNA, the CDR3 is TGCGCCAGCAGTACCGGGACGCCTGGAAACACCATATATTTT.

CDR3 DNA sequence: TGTGCCAGCGGATTTAAAAGACCTACCTACGAGCAGTACTTC. It translates to CASGFKRPTYEQYF. J is TRBJ2-7 and V is TRBV28, with D unclear. The CDR3 is 14 residues long. Trimming shortened V by 8 bases and J by 2 bases, and 16 bases separated the two germline ends. CDR1 is MDHEN, CDR2 SYDVKM, per germline.

In this sample, this clone turned up a few times. The V gene is TRBV7-9, the J gene TRBJ1-6; unclear D gene. The V gene's germline CDR1 is SEHNR and CDR2 FQNEAQ (reference sequence). V was cut by 1 base and J by 12 bases, with 10 bases left in between. The CDR3 runs 13 residues. DNA for the CDR3: TGTGCCAGCAGCTTAGTGGGCAGGATACCCCTCCACTTT. Translation gives CASSLVGRIPLHF.

CDR3 sequence reads: CASSYLGRETQYF. The CDR3 DNA is TGTGCCAGCAGTTACCTGGGGCGGGAGACCCAGTACTTC. The chain has TRBV6-5 and TRBJ2-5; possible D gene TRBD1, 5 bases. There are 13 residues in the CDR3. Germline V gene lookup returns CDR1 MNHEY and CDR2 SVGAGI. The germline V and J ends were trimmed by 2 bases and 5 bases, with 9 bases remaining between them.

The genes are TRBV5-1 and TRBJ2-2; D gene uncertain. The CDR3 covers 14 residues. V lost 2 bases and J 5 bases, leaving 10 bases between the germline ends. From germline, CDR1 is SGHRS and CDR2 YFSETQ. In DNA, the CDR3 is TGCGCCAGCAGCTTTATTACGGTTACCGGGGAGCTGTTTTTT. Encoded protein: CASSFITVTGELFF.

The genes are TRBV30 and TRBJ2-3; D not resolved. Trimming took off 0 bases at V and 3 bases at J, with 10 bases between the two ends. CDR3 length: 14 amino acids. Per the germline V gene, CDR1 is GTSNPN and CDR2 is SVGIG (reference sequence). CDR3: CAWSVFMSTDTQYF. The DNA for the CDR3 is TGTGCCTGGAGTGTATTTATGAGTACAGATACGCAGTATTTT.